The 2 T cell receptor beta chains presented below share a single source sample, sequenced in a study of T cells in women clearing cervical HPV infection. Some clones are missing from TCRdb's copy, which holds only in-frame ones; the method was immunoSEQ multiplex PCR. The sample data list about 35,000 clones. Sequencing input: blood buffy coat. These receptors originate from a woman aged 18 to 75 with a cervical HPV16 infection that either progressed to CIN3+ or cleared (not recorded which).

Points on this clone: Coverage ceases 3 residues before the CDR3 finishes, and the germline J gene fills in the end. The rearrangement links TRBV20-1 to TRBJ2-1, with 9 bases lining up with TRBD1. This CDR3 contains 14 residues. Germline CDR1 reads DFQATT; CDR2 reads SNEGSKA (reference sequence). V gave up 6 bases and J gave up 5 bases; unmatched junction bases: 8. The CDR3 DNA, read in part, is TGCAGTGCCATCGGGGACAGGGTAGACAATGAG. Protein: CSAIGDRVDNE. The whole CDR3 protein is CSAIGDRVDNEQFF.

For this clone: The sequence runs out 3 residues before the end of the CDR3; the remainder is reconstructed from the germline J gene. The rearrangement uses TRBV7-2 and TRBJ1-2; D call uncertain. CDR1 and CDR2 (germline): SGHTA, FQGNSA. The CDR3 is made up of 13 amino acids. The part of the CDR3 DNA that was read is TGTGCCAGCAGCATACTCTTTACAGATACC. This translates into CASSILFTDT. From start to end, the CDR3 is CASSILFTDTYTF. Full variable domain (remainder filled in from reference TRBV7-2 and TRBJ1-2): GAGVSQSPSNKVTEKGKDVELRCDPISGHTALYWYRQSLGQGLEFLIYFQGNSAPDKSGLPSDRFSAERTGGSVSTLTIQRTQQEDSAVYLCASSILFTDTYTFGSGTRLTVV.